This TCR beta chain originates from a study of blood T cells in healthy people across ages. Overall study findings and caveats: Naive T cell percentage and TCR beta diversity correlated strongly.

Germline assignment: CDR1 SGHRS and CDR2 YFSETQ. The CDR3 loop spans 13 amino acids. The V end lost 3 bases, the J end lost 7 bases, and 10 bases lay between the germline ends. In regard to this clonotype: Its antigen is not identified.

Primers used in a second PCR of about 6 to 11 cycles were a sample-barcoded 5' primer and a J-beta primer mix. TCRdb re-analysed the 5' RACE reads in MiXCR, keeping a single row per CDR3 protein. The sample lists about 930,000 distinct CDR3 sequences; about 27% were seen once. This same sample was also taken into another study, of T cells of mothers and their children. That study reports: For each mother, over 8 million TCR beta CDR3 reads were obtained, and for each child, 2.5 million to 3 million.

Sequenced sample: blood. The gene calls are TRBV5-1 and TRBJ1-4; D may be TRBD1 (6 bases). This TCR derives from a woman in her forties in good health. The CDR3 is CASSSPGAEKLFF. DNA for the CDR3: TGCGCCAGCAGCTCCCCAGGGGCTGAAAAACTGTTTTTT.